The present TCR beta chain was sequenced within a study of early T cells in non-severe SARS-CoV-2 infection. Study-level background: Whole-blood bulk RNA, unsorted, was sequenced, and chains were unpaired. Overall study findings and caveats: VDJdb matching, biased toward anti-spike CD8 responses, missed private and CD4 specificities.

This CDR3 region has 15 residues. Germline CDR1 is SGHRS and CDR2 is YFSETQ. Trimming left V 0 bases short and J 3 bases short, with 12 bases between. Details on this clonotype: What it binds is not known.

Individual cDNA molecules carried attached unique molecular identifiers. TCRdb re-called the 5' RACE reads through MiXCR, storing one row per CDR3 protein. This sample carries 64,000 or so distinct CDR3 sequences, approximately 10% of them seen once, and the ten largest clones take just under 3%. The sample consisted of whole blood, taken at baseline. This chain joins TRBV5-1 and TRBJ2-5; D is undetermined. The receptor comes from an adult who was a healthcare worker with PCR-confirmed SARS-CoV-2 infection or an uninfected control (not recorded which). The CDR3 here is CASSLGDGTKETQYF. CDR3 bases: TGCGCCAGCAGCTTGGGTGATGGCACCAAAGAGACCCAGTACTTC.